A single sample is the source of the 5 T cell receptor beta chains below, sequenced in a study of blood T cell repertoires in COVID-19. Profiling relied on immunoSEQ multiplex PCR, and the TCRdb table lists in-frame clones only, not all of them. The table has about 220,000 clones, about four fifths seen once; the top ten hold 3%. Sequenced material: peripheral blood. These receptors all come from a woman aged 30 to 39 who had recovered from COVID-19.

The J gene is TRBJ1-5, the V gene TRBV7-9; 8 bases map to TRBD1. With V trimmed by 5 bases and J by 1 base, 13 bases remained unmatched. The V gene's germline CDR1 is SEHNR and CDR2 FQNEAQ (reference sequence). The CDR3 has 18 residues. The CDR3 loop is CASSPSNPGQASNQPQHF. The CDR3 DNA reads TGTGCCAGCAGCCCATCGAATCCGGGACAGGCGAGCAATCAGCCCCAGCATTTT.

This rearrangement joins TRBV12-1 to TRBJ2-7; the table's TRBD2 call for D was not verified on the DNA. TRBV12-1 corresponds to a pseudogene. This CDR3 spans 16 amino acids. DNA of the CDR3: TGTGCCAGCAGCGGACGGACTAGCGGGCTTACCTACGAGCAGTACTTC. It encodes CASSGRTSGLTYEQYF.

The CDR3 loop reads CASSPGLPPVETQYF. In DNA, the CDR3 is TGTGCCAGCAGCCCGGGACTTCCTCCCGTCGAGACCCAGTACTTC. The rearrangement uses TRBV5-8 and TRBJ2-5, with D perhaps matching TRBD2 (6 bases). The germline V and J ends were trimmed by 4 bases and 5 bases, with 18 bases remaining between them. The CDR3 is made up of 15 amino acids. Germline V gene sequence: CDR1 SGHTS, CDR2 YDEGEE.

V usage is TRBV7-7 and J usage is TRBJ1-3; D unclear. Trimming left V 5 bases short and J 1 base short, with 12 bases between. From germline, CDR1 is SSHAT and CDR2 FNYEAQ (reference sequence). This CDR3 comprises 15 residues. The CDR3 region is CASSPSAFSGNTIYF. In DNA form, the CDR3 reads TGTGCCAGCAGCCCCTCAGCGTTTTCTGGAAACACCATATATTTT.

V gene TRBV16 combines with J gene TRBJ2-1; D is unclear. The CDR3 runs 14 residues. Trimming removed 3 bases at V and 4 bases at J, with 10 bases between. Germline lookup yields CDR1 KGHSY and CDR2 FQNENV. Written as DNA, the CDR3 is TGTGCCAGCAGCCACAGGATTGATTACAATGAGCAGTTCTTC. It encodes CASSHRIDYNEQFF.